The 10 T cell receptor beta chains presented below share a single source sample, sequenced in a study of T cell responses to AZD1222 COVID-19 vaccine. Only in-frame clones appear in the TCRdb table, and some are missing; sequencing was by immunoSEQ multiplex PCR. The sample lists over 120,000 clones, 86% occurring once. Sequences were derived from peripheral blood, sampled 28 days after the second AZD1222 dose. These receptors came from an adult who received the AZD1222 COVID-19 vaccine.

The chain uses TRBV6-6 and TRBJ2-3, with D possibly matching TRBD2 (6 bases). Germline lookup yields CDR1 MNHNY and CDR2 SVGAGI (reference sequence). Trimming removed 5 bases at V and 5 bases at J, with 20 bases between. The CDR3 runs 16 residues. The CDR3 DNA reads TGTGCCAGCAGTCGTACTAGCCCAACACGGGGAGATACGCAGTATTTT. It encodes CASSRTSPTRGDTQYF.

This chain links TRBV28 with TRBJ2-7; the D is unclear. V gave up 4 bases and J gave up 2 bases, with 12 bases separating them. Germline CDR1 MDHEN, CDR2 SYDVKM. This CDR3 is built from 14 residues. This CDR3 is CASSSPDKPYEQYF. The DNA for the CDR3 is TGTGCCAGCAGTTCGCCCGACAAGCCCTACGAGCAGTACTTC.

The gene calls are TRBV2 and TRBJ1-6; D remains ambiguous. The CDR3 is made up of 12 amino acids. Looked up from germline, CDR1 is SNHLY and CDR2 is FYNNEI. Trimming removed 3 bases at V and 8 bases at J, with 5 bases between. For the CDR3, the DNA is TGTGCCAGCAGTGAGCTGGATTCACCCCTCCACTTT. It yields the protein CASSELDSPLHF. Based on the CDR3 plus reference TRBV2 and TRBJ1-6, the full variable domain is EPEVTQTPSHQVTQMGQEVILRCVPISNHLYFYWYRQILGQKVEFLVSFYNNEISEKSEIFDDQFSVERPDGSNFTLKIRSTKLEDSAMYFCASSELDSPLHFGNGTRLTVT.

V and J are TRBV10-3 and TRBJ2-4, with D perhaps matching TRBD1 (6 bases). Germline CDR1 reads ENHRY; CDR2 reads SYGVKD. V lost 2 bases to trimming and J lost 1 base, with 15 bases between them. The CDR3 is made up of 17 amino acids. In DNA, the CDR3 is TGTGCCATCAGTGAGGGGACGGGAAGGGGGGCCAAAAACATTCAGTACTTC. Its protein is CAISEGTGRGAKNIQYF.

This chain connects TRBV6-1 to TRBJ1-3; D may be TRBD1 (5 bases). Germline V gene lookup returns CDR1 MNHNS and CDR2 SASEGT. The V end lost 2 bases, the J end lost 0 bases, and 14 bases lay between the germline ends. This CDR3 has 17 amino acids. In DNA, the CDR3 is TGTGCCAGCAGTGAACGGGGGTTCACCCTCTCTGGAAACACCATATATTTT. Its protein is CASSERGFTLSGNTIYF.

This clone was recorded only once. V usage is TRBV5-1 and J usage is TRBJ1-3, with 8 bases aligning to TRBD1. CDR3 length: 15 residues. Germline V gene data show CDR1 as SGHRS and CDR2 as YFSETQ. V was pared by 4 bases and J by 0 bases, with 3 bases of the junction left unmatched. The CDR3 coding sequence is TGCGCCAGCAGCGTAACAGGGGGCTCTGGAAACACCATATATTTT. Translating it yields CASSVTGGSGNTIYF.

V is TRBV28 and J is TRBJ1-5; D unresolved. The V end lost 3 bases, the J end lost 1 base, and 10 bases lay between the germline ends. The CDR3 has 15 amino acids. Germline V gene data show CDR1 as MDHEN and CDR2 as SYDVKM. CDR3 residues: CASSLAGGSNQPQHF. CDR3 DNA sequence: TGTGCCAGCAGTTTGGCCGGAGGGAGCAATCAGCCCCAGCATTTT. Full variable domain (outside the CDR3, taken from reference TRBV28 and TRBJ1-5): DVKVTQSSRYLVKRTGEKVFLECVQDMDHENMFWYRQDPGLGLRLIYFSYDVKMKEKGDIPEGYSVSREKKERFSLILESASTNQTSMYLCASSLAGGSNQPQHFGDGTRLSIL.

The V gene is TRBV9, the J gene TRBJ2-2; possibly TRBD2 for D (6 bases). V was cut by 2 bases and J by 4 bases, with 9 bases left in between. The germline V gene encodes CDR1 SGDLS and CDR2 YYNGEE. CDR3 size: 14 residues. This CDR3 reads CASSVGGSTGELFF. Here the CDR3 DNA reads TGTGCCAGCAGCGTCGGAGGGAGCACCGGGGAGCTGTTTTTT.

In its sample, this clone was seen once. V and J are TRBV12-5 and TRBJ2-1; no reliable D call. V dropped 0 bases and J dropped 6 bases, with 12 bases sitting between them. The CDR3 contains 15 residues. Germline values: CDR1 LGHNT, CDR2 FRNRAP. The CDR3 bases are TGTGCTAGTGGTTTGGTACTAACGGGTGCCAATGAGCAGTTCTTC. Amino acid sequence: CASGLVLTGANEQFF.

The J gene is TRBJ1-5, the V gene TRBV19; 8 bases map to TRBD1. V lost 4 bases, J lost 0 bases, and 14 bases stayed unmatched. The CDR3 has 19 residues. Germline values: CDR1 LNHDA, CDR2 SQIVND (reference sequence). CDR3 protein: CASSTRQGSLISSNQPQHF. The CDR3 DNA reads TGTGCCAGTAGTACCCGACAGGGGTCCCTTATATCTAGCAATCAGCCCCAGCATTTT. The full variable domain, in which reference TRBV19 and TRBJ1-5 provide the parts outside the CDR3, is DGGITQSPKYLFRKEGQNVTLSCEQNLNHDAMYWYRQDPGQGLRLIYYSQIVNDFQKGDIAEGYSVSREKKESFPLTVTSAQKNPTAFYLCASSTRQGSLISSNQPQHFGDGTRLSIL.